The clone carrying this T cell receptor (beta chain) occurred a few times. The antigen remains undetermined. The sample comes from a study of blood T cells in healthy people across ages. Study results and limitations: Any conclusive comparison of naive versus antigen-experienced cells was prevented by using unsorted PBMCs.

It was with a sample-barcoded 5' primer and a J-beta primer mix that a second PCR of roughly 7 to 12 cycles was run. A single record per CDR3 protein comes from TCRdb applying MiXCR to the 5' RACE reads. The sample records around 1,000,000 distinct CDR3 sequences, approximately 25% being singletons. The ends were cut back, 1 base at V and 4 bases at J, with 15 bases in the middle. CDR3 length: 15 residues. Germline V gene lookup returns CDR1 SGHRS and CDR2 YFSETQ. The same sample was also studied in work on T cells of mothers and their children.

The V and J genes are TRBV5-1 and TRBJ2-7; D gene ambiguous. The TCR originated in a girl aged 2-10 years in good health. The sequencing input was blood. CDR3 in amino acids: CASSLSAEILYEQYF. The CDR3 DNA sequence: TGCGCCAGCAGCTTGAGTGCGGAAATTCTTTACGAGCAGTACTTC.